The next 21 T cell receptor beta chains were all read from a single sample in a study of blood T cell repertoires in COVID-19. Some clones are missing from TCRdb's copy, which holds only in-frame ones; the method was immunoSEQ multiplex PCR. The sample includes approximately 230,000 clones, 85% to 95% of them seen just once. Sample: PBMCs or T cells enriched from blood (not recorded which). These receptors all stem from a woman aged 18-29 years who had recovered from COVID-19.

The chain joins TRBV7-2 to TRBJ2-4, with D perhaps matching TRBD2 (6 bases). The germline V gene has CDR1 SGHTA and CDR2 FQGNSA. The CDR3 runs to 14 residues. Between the trimmed V and J ends, which lost 3 bases and 7 bases, there was a span of 13 bases. The CDR3 DNA follows: TGTGCCAGCAGCTTTACACCCGGAGGGAACATTCAGTACTTC. This gives the protein CASSFTPGGNIQYF.

This sequence joins TRBV9 and TRBJ1-3, with a weak D call TRBD1 (6 bases). Germline V lookup: CDR1 SGDLS, CDR2 YYNGEE. V was clipped by 3 bases and J by 7 bases, with 17 bases between them. The CDR3 has 15 amino acids. CDR3 amino acids: CASSETTGNGNTIYF. The CDR3 DNA reads as TGTGCCAGCAGCGAGACAACAGGGAACGGCAACACCATATATTTT.

This rearrangement joins TRBV7-6 to TRBJ1-2; D is possibly TRBD1 (6 bases). CDR3 size: 13 residues. V was shortened by 4 bases and J by 4 bases, with 10 bases between the two germline ends. Germline assignment: CDR1 SGHVS and CDR2 FNYEAQ. Here the CDR3 reads CASSSTGSYGYTF. CDR3 bases: TGTGCCAGCAGCTCTACAGGGAGCTATGGCTACACCTTC.

This chain links TRBV7-9 with TRBJ1-1, with D unresolved. V was cut by 3 bases and J by 0 bases, with 11 bases left in between. CDR3 length: 15 residues. Germline V gene lookup returns CDR1 SEHNR and CDR2 FQNEAQ (reference sequence). The CDR3: CASSLVYSMNTEAFF. The CDR3 DNA reads as TGTGCCAGCAGCTTGGTGTACAGCATGAACACTGAAGCTTTCTTT. The full variable domain, completed using reference TRBV7-9 and TRBJ1-1, is DTGVSQNPRHKITKRGQNVTFRCDPISEHNRLYWYRQTLGQGPEFLTYFQNEAQLEKSRLLSDRFSAERPKGSFSTLEIQRTEQGDSAMYLCASSLVYSMNTEAFFGQGTRLTVV.

The V gene is TRBV5-1, the J gene TRBJ1-2; TRBD1 matches at 7 bases. CDR1 SGHRS and CDR2 YFSETQ come from the germline V gene. Germline trimming cut 0 bases from V and 0 bases from J; bases unmatched to any gene: 2. CDR3 length: 15 residues. CDR3 coding DNA: TGCGCCAGCAGCTTGGAAGGGGGCGCTAACTATGGCTACACCTTC. It is translated as CASSLEGGANYGYTF.

V gene TRBV3-1 (or the pseudogene TRBV3-2) combines with J gene TRBJ1-1, with 10 bases lining up with TRBD1. Trimming removed 4 bases from V and 5 bases from J; junction bases left unmatched: 16. The germline gives CDR1 LGHDT, CDR2 YNNKEL (reference sequence). CDR3 length: 18 amino acids. In nucleotides, the CDR3 is TGTGCCAGCAGCCCCTCGCCGGGGACAGGGGCTTTGGGGACTGAAGCTTTCTTT. Encoded protein: CASSPSPGTGALGTEAFF.

The chain has TRBV7-9 and TRBJ2-1, with D possibly matching TRBD2 (7 bases). The CDR3 sequence is 12 residues long. Per germline, CDR1 SEHNR and CDR2 FQNEAQ (reference sequence). V dropped 6 bases and J dropped 16 bases, with 19 bases sitting between them. CDR3 sequence reads: CASRLTGGPAFF. Here the CDR3 DNA reads TGTGCCAGCAGGCTAACCGGGGGGCCTGCCTTCTTC. The whole variable domain, remainder taken from reference TRBV7-9 and TRBJ2-1, is DTGVSQNPRHKITKRGQNVTFRCDPISEHNRLYWYRQTLGQGPEFLTYFQNEAQLEKSRLLSDRFSAERPKGSFSTLEIQRTEQGDSAMYLCASRLTGGPAFFGPGTRLTVL.

The CDR3 bases are TGTGCCAGCAGCATGGGACAGGGCACTGAAGCTTTCTTT. This translates into CASSMGQGTEAFF. The chain has TRBV6-5 and TRBJ1-1, with 9 bases that match TRBD1. CDR1 MNHEY and CDR2 SVGAGI come from the germline V gene. Trimming took 6 bases from V and 4 from J; bases not matched to a gene: 3. This CDR3 comprises 13 residues.

The rearrangement links TRBV7-8 to TRBJ2-1, with 14 bases aligning to TRBD2. From germline, CDR1 is SGHVS and CDR2 FQNEAQ. The CDR3 has 14 residues. V shed 8 bases, J shed 8 bases, and the junction held 5 bases outside the gene matches. The chain's CDR3 is CASQAGLAGDEQFF. The CDR3 bases are TGTGCCAGCCAGGCGGGACTAGCGGGAGATGAGCAGTTCTTC.

V gene TRBV5-1 combines with J gene TRBJ2-7; 8 positions match TRBD1. After removal of 5 bases from V and 3 bases from J, the junction contained 7 bases not matched to a gene. The CDR3 length is 14 residues. Germline V CDR1 and CDR2: SGHRS, YFSETQ. The CDR3 DNA is TGCGCCAGCAGATCCGGGACAGGTAACTACGAGCAGTACTTC. It translates to CASRSGTGNYEQYF.

This clone has only a few counts. V gene TRBV19 combines with J gene TRBJ2-7, with 9 bases identical to TRBD1. Germline CDR1 reads LNHDA; CDR2 reads SQIVND (reference sequence). The J segment lost 7 bases and the V segment lost 3 bases, leaving 10 bases of the junction unmatched. The CDR3 loop spans 15 amino acids. CDR3 in amino acids: CASSMPGQGLREQYF. The CDR3 coding sequence is TGTGCCAGTAGTATGCCGGGACAGGGACTACGAGAGCAGTACTTC.

The table lists this clone with a count of one. The chain combines TRBV12-5 with TRBJ1-3; 12 bases line up with TRBD1. This CDR3 has 17 amino acids. Germline CDR1 LGHNT, CDR2 FRNRAP. Trimming at V came to 7 bases and at J to 2 bases, leaving 9 bases not matched to a gene. This CDR3 reads CASAWGGQGAPGNTIYF. The CDR3 DNA is TGTGCTAGTGCCTGGGGGGGACAGGGGGCGCCTGGAAACACCATATATTTT.

The rearrangement uses TRBV21-1 and TRBJ1-5; no check of the table's D call, TRBD1, against the DNA was made. TRBV21-1 is a pseudogene locus. CDR3 length: 19 residues. Written as DNA, the CDR3 is TGTGCCAGCAGCAAAGGAGGGATCGGTGCAGGGGGCTTCAATCAGCCCCAGCATTTT. This sequence encodes CASSKGGIGAGGFNQPQHF.

This chain connects TRBV5-1 to TRBJ1-1; a weak D match, TRBD1 (5 bases). Germline CDR1 SGHRS, CDR2 YFSETQ. This CDR3 has 16 residues. Trimming removed 4 bases at V and 1 base at J, with 17 bases between. CDR3 nucleotide sequence: TGCGCCAGCAGCGGCGGATCATGGGACTCGAACACTGAAGCTTTCTTT. Translated, it gives CASSGGSWDSNTEAFF. The complete variable domain, with remaining parts taken from reference TRBV5-1 and TRBJ1-1, reads KAGVTQTPRYLIKTRGQQVTLSCSPISGHRSVSWYQQTPGQGLQFLFEYFSETQRNKGNFPGRFSGRQFSNSRSEMNVSTLELGDSALYLCASSGGSWDSNTEAFFGQGTRLTVV.

The chain joins TRBV3-1 (or the pseudogene TRBV3-2) to TRBJ2-7, with TRBD2 as a possible D gene (6 bases). This CDR3 spans 15 amino acids. CDR1 and CDR2 from the germline V gene are LGHDT and YNNKEL (reference sequence). Trimming took 3 bases from V and 7 from J, leaving 19 bases between them. This CDR3 reads CASSHRGLFSVEQYF. CDR3 nucleotides: TGTGCCAGCAGCCACCGAGGACTATTTAGCGTTGAGCAGTACTTC.

This clone appeared a single time. The rearrangement links TRBV4-2 to TRBJ1-6, with D perhaps TRBD1 (6 bases). This CDR3 is built from 21 residues. Germline V gives CDR1 LGHNA, CDR2 YNFKEQ. V lost 4 bases, J lost 0 bases, and 25 bases lay in between. CDR3: CASSLKGGFSTPSSYNSPLHF. The CDR3 DNA reads as TGTGCCAGCAGCCTAAAAGGGGGTTTTTCAACCCCGAGCTCCTATAATTCACCCCTCCACTTT.

The rearrangement uses TRBV6-5 and TRBJ2-7; the match to TRBD2 covers 8 bases. The CDR3 length is 15 residues. Germline V gene data show CDR1 as MNHEY and CDR2 as SVGAGI. V was clipped by 7 bases and J by 0 bases; unmatched bases: 8. DNA of the CDR3: TGTGCCAGCAACCTACTAGCGGTGAGCTCCTACGAGCAGTACTTC. Translation: CASNLLAVSSYEQYF.

This chain uses TRBV6-2 or TRBV6-3 with TRBJ2-5; tentative D call: TRBD1 (5 bases). Trimming stripped 0 bases from V and 0 bases from J, with 5 bases between. Germline CDR1 MNHEY, CDR2 SVGEGT. This CDR3 is 14 amino acids long. Here the CDR3 reads CASSYSDNQETQYF. The CDR3 nucleotides read TGTGCCAGCAGTTACTCGGACAACCAAGAGACCCAGTACTTC.

The chain employs TRBV11-2 and TRBJ1-3; D is ambiguous. The germline V gene has CDR1 SGHAT and CDR2 FQNNGV. This CDR3 contains 16 residues. V was cut by 2 bases and J by 0 bases, with 11 bases left in between. The CDR3 nucleotides are TGTGCCAGCAGCTTATTGGCGGGAGTCTCTGGAAACACCATATATTTT. Its protein is CASSLLAGVSGNTIYF.

This chain connects TRBV29-1 to TRBJ1-4; tentative D call: TRBD1 (5 bases). CDR3 length: 16 residues. The V and J ends lost 2 bases and 10 bases respectively, with 23 bases between them. Per the germline V gene, CDR1 is SQVTM and CDR2 is ANQGSEA. The CDR3 DNA reads TGCAGCGTTGAAAACCGGGGGGAGGAGGGTAGGCGAAAACTGTTTTTT. It encodes CSVENRGEEGRRKLFF.

The rearrangement links TRBV5-4 to TRBJ2-5; TRBD1 aligns across 7 bases. The CDR3 is made up of 13 amino acids. With V trimmed by 4 bases and J by 4 bases, 4 bases remained unmatched. Germline V lookup: CDR1 SGHNT, CDR2 YYREEE (reference sequence). This CDR3 reads CASSLRDRETQYF. In DNA, the CDR3 is TGTGCCAGCAGCCTCCGGGACAGAGAGACCCAGTACTTC.